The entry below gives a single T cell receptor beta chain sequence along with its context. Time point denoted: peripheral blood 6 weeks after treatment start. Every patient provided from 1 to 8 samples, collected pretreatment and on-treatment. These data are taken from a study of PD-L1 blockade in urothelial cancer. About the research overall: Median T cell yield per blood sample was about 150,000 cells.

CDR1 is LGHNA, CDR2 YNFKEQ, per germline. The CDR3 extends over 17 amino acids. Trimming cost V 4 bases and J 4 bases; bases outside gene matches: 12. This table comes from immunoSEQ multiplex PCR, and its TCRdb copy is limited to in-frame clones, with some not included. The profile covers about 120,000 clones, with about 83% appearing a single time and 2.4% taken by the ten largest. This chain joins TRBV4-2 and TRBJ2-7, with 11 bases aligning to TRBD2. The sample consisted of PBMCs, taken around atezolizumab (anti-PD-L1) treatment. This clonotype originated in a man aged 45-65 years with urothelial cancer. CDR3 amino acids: CASSRLGAGTSGYEQYF. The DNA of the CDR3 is TGTGCCAGCAGCCGATTGGGGGCCGGGACTAGCGGATACGAGCAGTACTTC.